Listed here is a single T cell receptor beta chain. The target antigen is unknown. CD45RO negativity and positive selection for CCR7 defined naive CD8 cells, a population that excluded terminally differentiated effector memory CD45RA+ cells. Germline CDR1 and CDR2: MNHEY and SMNVEV (reference sequence). The CDR3 runs 16 residues. The V segment lost 3 bases and the J segment 4 bases; nucleotides outside the gene matches: 7. The authors loaded roughly 200 ng DNA, around 32,000 T cell genomes, into sorted-subset replicate PCRs. TCRdb's copy holds only in-frame clones and misses some; the assay was immunoSEQ multiplex PCR. The sample has some 2.1 million clones; about 95% are singletons. This entry belongs to a study of shared clonotypes between healthy human individuals. General study results and limits: Around 5% of naive CD4 clonotypes were common to a few donors.

The rearrangement uses TRBV27 and TRBJ2-3; 10 bases are a match to TRBD1. The clonotype comes from a man aged 18 to 29 in good health. Material: naive CD8+ T cells sorted from blood. The CDR3 nucleotides read TGTGCCAGCAGTTTCGTTCCCGGGACAGGGGCAGATACGCAGTATTTT. It is translated as CASSFVPGTGADTQYF.